This entry features one T cell receptor (beta chain) sequence. The CDR3 length is 15 residues. Deletions cut 3 bases from V and 4 bases from J, with 12 bases between. CDR1 and CDR2 (germline): MDHEN, SYDVKM. In the authors' methods: Amplification from reference gene primers served as the basis for estimated nucleated cell counts. The data were produced by immunoSEQ multiplex PCR, yet TCRdb's version contains in-frame clones alone and is incomplete. The DNA was the basis for D and trimming; V, J and clone size are from that table. Of about 160,000 clones listed, approximately 81% were seen once; the top ten hold around 18%. This record belongs to a study of blood T cell repertoires in COVID-19. Study background: Samples came from the United States, Italy and Spain, spanning acute and convalescent COVID-19.

This chain uses TRBV28 with TRBJ2-2; the D gene is possibly TRBD2 (6 bases). Sequencing was performed on PBMCs or T cells enriched from blood (not recorded which). The receptor was derived from a man between 60 and 75 years old who had recovered from COVID-19. CDR3 sequence: CASSFGGSGTGELFF. CDR3 nucleotide sequence: TGTGCCAGCAGTTTCGGGGGAAGTGGCACCGGGGAGCTGTTTTTT. Full variable domain (outside the CDR3, taken from reference TRBV28 and TRBJ2-2): DVKVTQSSRYLVKRTGEKVFLECVQDMDHENMFWYRQDPGLGLRLIYFSYDVKMKEKGDIPEGYSVSREKKERFSLILESASTNQTSMYLCASSFGGSGTGELFFGEGSRLTVL.